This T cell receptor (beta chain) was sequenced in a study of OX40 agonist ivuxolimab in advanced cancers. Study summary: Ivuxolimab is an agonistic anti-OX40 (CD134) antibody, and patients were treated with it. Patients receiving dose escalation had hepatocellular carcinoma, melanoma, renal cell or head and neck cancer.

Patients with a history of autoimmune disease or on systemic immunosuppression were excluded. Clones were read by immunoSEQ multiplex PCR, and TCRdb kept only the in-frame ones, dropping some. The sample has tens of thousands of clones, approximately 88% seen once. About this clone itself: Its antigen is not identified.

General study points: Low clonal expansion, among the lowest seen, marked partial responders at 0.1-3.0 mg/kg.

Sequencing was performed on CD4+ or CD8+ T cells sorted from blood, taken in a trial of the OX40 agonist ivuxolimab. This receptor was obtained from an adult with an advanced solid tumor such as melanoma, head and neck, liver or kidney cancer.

Written as DNA, the CDR3 is TGCGCCAGCCGACAGGAAGAGACCCAGTACTTC. Translation gives CASRQEETQYF. The chain has TRBV5-1 and TRBJ2-5; D is possibly TRBD1 (6 bases). Germline V CDR1 and CDR2: SGHRS, YFSETQ. This CDR3 is built from 11 residues. Trimming left V 7 bases short and J 3 bases short, with 7 bases between.